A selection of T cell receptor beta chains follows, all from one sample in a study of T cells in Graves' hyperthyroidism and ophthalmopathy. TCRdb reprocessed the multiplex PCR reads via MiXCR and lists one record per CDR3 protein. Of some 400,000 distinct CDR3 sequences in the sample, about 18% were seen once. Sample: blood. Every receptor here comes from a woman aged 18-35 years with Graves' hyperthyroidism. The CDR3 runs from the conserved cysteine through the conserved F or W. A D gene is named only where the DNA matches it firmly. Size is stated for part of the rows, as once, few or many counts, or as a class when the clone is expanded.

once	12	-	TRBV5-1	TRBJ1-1	TGCGCCAGCAGCTTCGGGGACGGTGAAGCTTTCTTT	CASSFGDGEAFF
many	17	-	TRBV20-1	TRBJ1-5	TGCAGTGCCACCGGGTCCCGGCCTGAGTATAGCAATCAGCCCCAGCATTTT	CSATGSRPEYSNQPQHF
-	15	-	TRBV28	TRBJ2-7	TGTGCCAGCAGTTTACAGGCAGGGCATACCTACGAGCAGTACTTC	CASSLQAGHTYEQYF
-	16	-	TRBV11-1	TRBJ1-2	TGTGCCAGCAGCGGTCATCGGGGGAAGCCTAACTATGGCTACACCTTC	CASSGHRGKPNYGYTF
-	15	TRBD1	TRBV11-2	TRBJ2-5	TGTGCCAGCAGTACGGACAGGGGGCCCCAAGAGACCCAGTACTTC	CASSTDRGPQETQYF
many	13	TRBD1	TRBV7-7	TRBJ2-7	TGTGCTAGCAGCCACGGGACAGACTACGAGCAGTACTTC	CASSHGTDYEQYF
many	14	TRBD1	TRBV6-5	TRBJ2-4	TGTGCCAGCAGTTCCTCGGGACAGGGAGCGGGTCAGTACTTC	CASSSSGQGAGQYF
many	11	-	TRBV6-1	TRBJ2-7	TGTGCCAGCAGTGAAGAAAACGAGCAGTACTTC	CASSEENEQYF
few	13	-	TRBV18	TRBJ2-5	TGTGCCAGCTCAACCAGGCAGCAAGAGACCCAGTACTTC	CASSTRQQETQYF
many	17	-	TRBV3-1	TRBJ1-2	TGTGCCAGCAGCCATAGTCTGTGGCAGGGCCCAACCCATGGCTACACCTTC	CASSHSLWQGPTHGYTF
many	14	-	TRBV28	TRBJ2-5	TGTGCCAGCAGTCCACTAGAGAGGAAAGAGACCCAGTACTTC	CASSPLERKETQYF
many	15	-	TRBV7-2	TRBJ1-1	TGTGCCAGCAGTCCCTATTCGGGGCGGGACACTGAAGCTTTCTTT	CASSPYSGRDTEAFF
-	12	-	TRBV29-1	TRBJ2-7	TGCAGCGTTGTAGCGCAGTCCTACGAGCAGTACTTC	CSVVAQSYEQYF
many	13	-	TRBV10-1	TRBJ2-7	TGCGCCAGCTCCCCACAGGGCCTATCCGAGCAGTACTTC	CASSPQGLSEQYF
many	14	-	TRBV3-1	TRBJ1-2	TGTGCCAGCAGCCACGGGGGGCACCCCTATGGCTACACCTTC	CASSHGGHPYGYTF
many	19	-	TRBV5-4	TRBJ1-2	TGTGCCAGCAGCTTGTCGGGGCGGGCCAGACTCTCTGGGAAATATGGCTACACCTTC	CASSLSGRARLSGKYGYTF
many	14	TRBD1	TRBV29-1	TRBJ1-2	TGCAGCGTCCCCGACAGGGGAGCTAACTATGGCTACACCTTC	CSVPDRGANYGYTF
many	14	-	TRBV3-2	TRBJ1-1	TGTGCCAGCAGCCAGTTAGGGGAAGGCACTGAAGCTTTCTTT	CASSQLGEGTEAFF
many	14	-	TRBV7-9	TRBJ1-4	TGTGCCAGCAGCCTAGCGGAGTCGGATGAAAAACTGTTTTTT	CASSLAESDEKLFF
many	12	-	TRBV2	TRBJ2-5	TGTGCCAGCAAGAGGGATCACGAGACCCAGTACTTC	CASKRDHETQYF
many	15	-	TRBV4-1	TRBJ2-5	TGCGCCAGCAGCCCTGACCCCGGGCAGCAAGAGACCCAGTACTTC	CASSPDPGQQETQYF
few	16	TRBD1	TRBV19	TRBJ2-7	TGTGCCAGTAGTCCAGCCGGGACAGGGGGCATTATCGAGCAGTACTTC	CASSPAGTGGIIEQYF
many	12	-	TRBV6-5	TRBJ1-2	TGTGCCAGCAGTCAGGGGACCGGTGGCTACACCTTC	CASSQGTGGYTF
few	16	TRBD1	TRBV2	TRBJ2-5	TGTGCCAGCAGTGACATACAGGGGACAAACCAAGAGACCCAGTACTTC	CASSDIQGTNQETQYF